This T cell receptor (beta chain) originates from a study of a mutant IDH1 vaccine in newly diagnosed glioma. Clones were sequenced by immunoSEQ multiplex PCR, and TCRdb holds only the in-frame ones, with some missing. Counted here are 70,000 to 90,000 clones, 85% occurring once; the ten biggest clones make up around 2%. Regarding time point: week 23, last vaccination. Each vaccine dose was 300 ug of mutant IDH1 20-mer peptide, with topical imiquimod. The trim removed 4 bases at V and 2 bases at J, leaving 4 bases unmatched. This CDR3 region has 15 residues. The germline V gene encodes CDR1 MNHNY and CDR2 SVGAGI (reference sequence). Overall study findings and caveats: There were vaccine-induced immune responses in approximately 95% of the patients. Pseudoprogression appears to have had no connection to changes in top peripheral T cell clonotypes.

As concerns this clone: Antigen unknown.

This clonotype was sampled from a man younger than 40 with glioma. Some clones in this sample may be carry-over from other donors' samples. Material: PBMCs, obtained from a glioma patient whose treatment included an IDH1 peptide vaccine. The chain is built from TRBV6-6 and TRBJ2-1; 8 bases agree with TRBD2. CDR3 DNA sequence: TGTGCCAGCAGTTTCGGCGGGGGGCCCTACAATGAGCAGTTCTTC. Residues: CASSFGGGPYNEQFF.